One sample yielded the 17 T cell receptor beta chains listed below, sequenced in a study of identical twins. TCRdb called the 5' RACE reads again in MiXCR, with one record for every CDR3 protein. In the table there are 420,000 or so distinct CDR3 sequences, approximately 18% of which are singletons. The sample was naive T cells sorted from blood. Source of these receptors: a man aged 45 to 65 in good health.

The gene calls are TRBV29-1 and TRBJ2-5, with D unclear. Deletions cut 3 bases from V and 1 base from J, with 6 bases between. The germline CDR1 and CDR2 sequences are SQVTM and ANQGSEA. The CDR3 runs to 12 residues. DNA for the CDR3: TGCAGCGTTGATAAGGGCCAAGAGACCCAGTACTTC. It specifies CSVDKGQETQYF.

CDR3 region: CASSYSGTSLNEQFF. The CDR3 DNA is TGTGCCAGCAGTTACTCCGGGACTAGCCTCAATGAGCAGTTCTTC. V is TRBV6-5 and J is TRBJ2-1, with TRBD2 matching over 9 bases. Germline V gene lookup returns CDR1 MNHEY and CDR2 SVGAGI. V lost 0 bases, J lost 6 bases, and 3 bases stayed unmatched. CDR3 length: 15 amino acids.

This CDR3 is CSARKLQYNEQFF. CDR3 bases: TGCAGTGCTAGAAAGCTACAATACAATGAGCAGTTCTTC. The rearrangement links TRBV20-1 to TRBJ2-1; D gene ambiguous. Trimming cost V 2 bases and J 4 bases, with 9 bases left between them. Germline V CDR1 and CDR2: DFQATT, SNEGSKA (reference sequence). The CDR3 spans 13 residues.

This clonotype was picked up a small number of times. The J gene is TRBJ2-5, the V gene TRBV7-8, with a weak D call TRBD1 (5 bases). This CDR3 comprises 14 residues. The V end lost 2 bases, the J end lost 5 bases, and 12 bases lay between the germline ends. Germline CDR1 and CDR2: SGHVS and FQNEAQ. In DNA, the CDR3 is TGTGCCAGCAGCTTACCAACAGGTCTGGAGACCCAGTACTTC. Translated, it gives CASSLPTGLETQYF.

On this clonotype: This CDR3 fails to terminate in the conserved phenylalanine or tryptophan, so it likely reflects a read error. It is unclear where the CDR3 begins or ends on the DNA, so no DNA is shown, and the CDR3 is as TCRdb lists it. This chain connects TRBV6-1 to TRBJ1-1. CDR1 is MNHNS and CDR2 is SASEGT in the germline V gene. Including both end residues, the CDR3 is 13 amino acids long. CDR3 residues: CASSEGRTRAGEL.

In its sample, this clonotype was seen once. A much larger clone differs by one base, so this may be a read error. The chain employs TRBV20-1 and TRBJ2-1; TRBD2 aligns across 7 bases. This CDR3 contains 14 residues. Germline loops: CDR1 DFQATT, CDR2 SNEGSKA (reference sequence). With 2 bases clipped from V and 4 bases from J, the junction kept 5 bases outside the gene matches. CDR3 residues: CSARQASGYNEQFF. CDR3 DNA: TGCAGTGCTAGACAGGCTAGCGGATACAATGAGCAGTTCTTC.

This clonotype was observed at least ten times. The chain is built from TRBV12-3 or TRBV12-4 and TRBJ2-2, with unresolved D. V dropped 6 bases and J dropped 0 bases, with 8 bases sitting between them. The CDR3 runs 14 residues. For the CDR3, the DNA is TGTGCCAGCAGGACCAACGCGAACACCGGGGAGCTGTTTTTT. This translates into CASRTNANTGELFF.

Worth noting for this clonotype: A much larger clone lies one base from this, so it may be a read error. This chain joins TRBV12-3 or TRBV12-4 and TRBJ1-5; tentatively, D is TRBD1 (5 bases). Trimming shortened V by 6 bases and J by 1 base, and 13 bases separated the two germline ends. This CDR3 contains 15 residues. The CDR3 reads CASRAVQGSNQPQHF. CDR3 in DNA: TGTGCCAGCAGGGCCGTGCAGGGAAGCAATCAGCCCCAGCATTTT.

This clonotype showed up many times. The chain uses TRBV12-3 or TRBV12-4 and TRBJ2-7, with 7 nucleotides matching TRBD1. Trimming cost V 7 bases and J 7 bases; bases outside gene matches: 13. There are 14 residues in the CDR3. The CDR3 coding sequence is TGTGCCAGCACCCGACAGGGATCATTGGGGGAGCAGTACTTC. Protein sequence: CASTRQGSLGEQYF.

In its sample, this clonotype was seen a few times. This chain uses TRBV2 with TRBJ2-5; no firm D call. The length of the CDR3 is 12 residues. Trimming removed 6 bases from V and 1 base from J, with 6 bases in between. Per germline, CDR1 SNHLY and CDR2 FYNNEI. The CDR3 region has the DNA TGTGCCAGCAGCGCCCCCCAAGAGACCCAGTACTTC. This encodes CASSAPQETQYF.

This clonotype was detected ten times or more. This chain joins TRBV27 and TRBJ2-1; 8 bases fit TRBD2. Trimming cost V 5 bases and J 4 bases; bases outside gene matches: 13. Germline V CDR1 and CDR2: MNHEY, SMNVEV (reference sequence). This CDR3 contains 17 residues. CDR3 region: CASSRGGYGTRYNEQFF. CDR3 in DNA: TGTGCCAGCAGTCGGGGGGGCTACGGGACTCGATACAATGAGCAGTTCTTC.

The table lists this clonotype with a few counts. The chain is built from TRBV6-1 and TRBJ2-3; perhaps TRBD2 as D (5 bases). V gave up 7 bases and J gave up 0 bases, with 23 bases separating them. Germline CDR1 reads MNHNS; CDR2 reads SASEGT. This CDR3 comprises 18 residues. CDR3 in amino acids: CASIPFVGSGTSTDTQYF. The CDR3 DNA reads as TGTGCCAGCATTCCATTCGTGGGTTCGGGAACTAGCACAGATACGCAGTATTTT.

The rearrangement uses TRBV4-2 and TRBJ2-7; TRBD1 agrees at 9 bases. This CDR3 is built from 16 residues. J gave up 4 bases and V 0 bases, and 7 bases lay outside the gene matches. Germline V lookup: CDR1 LGHNA, CDR2 YNFKEQ. CDR3 in amino acids: CASSQDGGQGDYEQYF. The CDR3 coding sequence is TGTGCCAGCAGCCAAGATGGGGGACAGGGCGATTACGAGCAGTACTTC.

Only a few counts were recorded for this clonotype. This chain uses TRBV20-1 with TRBJ2-3; 13 nucleotides match TRBD2. Germline lookup yields CDR1 DFQATT and CDR2 SNEGSKA (reference sequence). Germline trimming cut 6 bases from V and 2 bases from J; bases unmatched to any gene: 5. The CDR3 spans 15 residues. The CDR3 spells CSAGTSGMITDTQYF. The CDR3 DNA follows: TGCAGTGCGGGGACTAGCGGGATGATCACAGATACGCAGTATTTT.

In this sample, this clonotype turned up a few times. The chain is built from TRBV20-1 and TRBJ1-4; D is unresolved. The ends were cut back, 0 bases at V and 5 bases at J, with 1 base in the middle. Germline CDR1 and CDR2: DFQATT and SNEGSKA (reference sequence). The CDR3 runs 11 residues. The CDR3 protein is CSARENEKLFF. As DNA, the CDR3 is TGCAGTGCTAGAGAAAATGAAAAACTGTTTTTT.

The genes are TRBV12-3 or TRBV12-4 and TRBJ1-5; D is possibly TRBD1 (6 bases). The CDR3 is 14 residues long. V lost 6 bases, J lost 4 bases, and 13 bases lay in between. CDR3 sequence reads: CASSTPGANQPQHF. CDR3 nucleotide sequence: TGTGCCAGCAGCACCCCGGGGGCGAATCAGCCCCAGCATTTT.

This clonotype was detected many times. The chain has TRBV6-2 or TRBV6-3 and TRBJ2-1, with D hard to call. The CDR3 sequence is 11 residues long. CDR1 is MNHEY and CDR2 is SVGEGT in the germline V gene. With 2 bases removed from V and 7 bases from J, the gap between germline ends came to 3 bases. The CDR3 region is CASSYTNEQFF. In DNA, the CDR3 is TGTGCCAGCAGTTACACAAATGAGCAGTTCTTC.